This TCR beta chain comes out of a study of T cells after yellow fever vaccination (dated by TCRdb to between 2018 and 2021). Study-wide context: The SMART-Seq v4 Ultra Low Input RNA kit was used to prepare libraries from fractions with low cell numbers. To follow T-cell clones before and after primary and booster YFV17D yellow fever vaccination, bulk TCR alpha and beta repertoires were sequenced over time. Blood was collected at multiple timepoints before and after primary and secondary immunization, and bulk PBMC replicates and cell subsets were isolated. The cohort comprised two healthy male donors, one aged 18 to 29 and one aged 30 to 39 years. Study-level results and caveats: Because only a couple of donors were included in the study, the extent to which the findings can be generalized is limited. The secondary T-cell response was found to be weaker but faster than the primary response, with a peak reached on day 5 rather than on day 15. Because abundant contaminating clonotypes from the bulk population could be contained in FACS-sorted repertoires, computational filtering was required. After the booster, most clones that had expanded after primary vaccination were detected again (almost 97% of CD4 and over 75% of CD8), suggesting broad maintenance of memory. A small share of clonotypes was detected in both CD4 and CD8 compartments, with the overlap likely arising from convergent recombination.

About this clonotype itself: Its recognized antigen is unknown. Base-call qualities are not available, and no considerably larger clone is one nucleotide away.

The treatment or condition label for this specimen denotes: live attenuated yellow fever vaccine strain. At every blood-draw timepoint, two biological replicates of bulk PBMCs were collected. A standard Ficoll-Paque protocol was used to isolate PBMCs from peripheral blood. TriZol was used to extract RNA from bulk PBMCs, from CD4 and CD8 fractions, and from dextramer-positive and dextramer-negative fractions. TCR cDNA was synthesized by 5'RACE template switching, which introduced a universal primer site and unique molecular identifiers. cDNA synthesis was primed from both the TCR alpha and TCR beta constant segments. Libraries were amplified in two PCR steps, with sample barcodes and sequencing adapters added in the second step. Sequencing of libraries was performed on Illumina HiSeq 2500 (2x100 bp) or NovaSeq (2x150 bp). As for the authors' bioinformatics: Demultiplexing of reads and collapsing into UMI consensus sequences were performed with MIGEC, and V(D)J alignment was carried out with MiXCR. Using edgeR on replicate PBMC samples, clonotypes were called vaccine-responding if FDR was below 0.01 and the log2 fold change was above 5 up to day 15. Each bulk clonotype received a CD4 or CD8 identity based on whether the sequenced CD4 or CD8 repertoire contained that clonotype at higher abundance. The public reads were run again by TCRdb, first through fastp at Q25 and then through MiXCR, and only productive beta chains were kept. Rows with a matching CDR3 protein are joined into one entry that keeps the most common DNA and genes. None of the V and J calls come from the authors' own analysis; TCRdb made them. Within this sample are approximately 600,000 distinct CDR3 sequences, with 9% to 15% of them counted one time only. Around 14% of the sample is in the top ten clones.

This sequence originates from a young man who received the YFV17D yellow fever vaccine. The sequenced sample was PBMCs, obtained on the day of the yellow fever booster vaccination.

The nucleotides read TGTGCCAGTGACATCGCGGGTTCACCCCTCCACTTT. This is translated as CASDIAGSPLHF. The chain is encoded by TRBV3-1 joined to TRBJ1-6; the D gene is not confidently resolved. The CDR3 has 12 amino acids, counting the end cysteine and phenylalanine. Left in the record is the CDR3 DNA by itself, 36 bases read in frame from the first base. CDR1 and CDR2, looked up from the germline V gene (reference sequence), are LGHDT and YNNKEL. The junction shows trimming of 9 bases on V and 9 bases on J, plus 12 bases between the germline ends. Supplemented by the reference TRBV3-1 and TRBJ1-6 proteins around the CDR3, the complete variable domain is DTAVSQTPKYLVTQMGNDKSIKCEQNLGHDTMYWYKQDSKKFLKIMFSYNNKELIINETVPNRFSPKSPDKAHLNLHINSLELGDSAVYFCASDIAGSPLHFGNGTRLTVT.